The present T cell receptor (beta chain) was sequenced within a study of blood T cell repertoires in COVID-19. The CDR3 has 18 amino acids. Germline CDR1 reads SGHTA; CDR2 reads FQGTGA. Trimming removed 0 bases from V and 0 bases from J; junction bases left unmatched: 8. The method was immunoSEQ multiplex PCR; TCRdb's version includes in-frame clones alone and lacks a portion of them. Of 110,000 or so clones listed, about 86% are singletons. The chain uses TRBV7-3 and TRBJ2-3, with 8 bases matching TRBD2. The specimen sequenced was peripheral blood. This sequence was found in a woman in her forties or fifties with acute or convalescent COVID-19. CDR3 coding DNA: TGTGCCAGCAGCTTAACCCTTAGCGGGGCAGGTAGCACAGATACGCAGTATTTT. This sequence encodes CASSLTLSGAGSTDTQYF. The entire variable domain, with the rest obtained from reference TRBV7-3 and TRBJ2-3, is as follows: GAGVSQTPSNKVTEKGKYVELRCDPISGHTALYWYRQSLGQGPEFLIYFQGTGAADDSGLPNDRFFAVRPEGSVSTLKIQRTERGDSAVYLCASSLTLSGAGSTDTQYFGPGTRLTVL.